One and the same sample provided the 18 T cell receptor beta chains below, sequenced in a study of T cell repertoires in cytomegalovirus infection. Antigens for these TCRs are unknown. TCRdb used MiXCR to reprocess the reads, holding one entry per CDR3 protein. The sample lists 550,000 to 700,000 distinct CDR3 sequences; about 39% were seen once. The sequenced sample was cultured PBMCs, obtained from culture after CMV antigen stimulation. The receptors derive from a human donor in good health (CMV status not recorded). Some clones in this sample may be carry-over from other donors' samples.

J is TRBJ2-3 and V is TRBV6-5; D not resolved. Trimming pared 6 bases from V and 2 bases from J, leaving 12 bases between. The CDR3 sequence is 14 residues long. The germline gives CDR1 MNHEY, CDR2 SVGAGI. CDR3 in DNA: TGTGCCAGCAGAAGGGTGCTCGTCACAGATACGCAGTATTTT. Its protein is CASRRVLVTDTQYF.

This clonotype was picked up many times. The gene calls are TRBV7-2 and TRBJ1-6; weak D call: TRBD1 (5 bases). CDR3 size: 13 residues. Germline V gives CDR1 SGHTA, CDR2 FQGNSA. Trimming removed 1 base at V and 9 bases at J, with 7 bases between. CDR3 protein: CASSLDRGSPLHF. The CDR3 region has the DNA TGTGCCAGCAGCTTAGATAGGGGTTCACCCCTCCACTTT.

The chain uses TRBV2 and TRBJ1-5, with TRBD1 matching over 7 bases. CDR3 length: 16 residues. Germline lookup yields CDR1 SNHLY and CDR2 FYNNEI. Unmatched junction bases numbered 7, after V lost 3 bases and J lost 2 bases. DNA for the CDR3: TGTGCCAGCAGTGAGATAGGGGGCTATGGCAATCAGCCCCAGCATTTT. This sequence encodes CASSEIGGYGNQPQHF.

This clonotype was seen many times. The V gene is TRBV7-2, the J gene TRBJ2-5, with D tentatively TRBD1 (5 bases). The CDR3 is made up of 14 amino acids. Per the germline V gene, CDR1 is SGHTA and CDR2 is FQGNSA. Trimming shortened V by 0 bases and J by 2 bases, and 7 bases separated the two germline ends. CDR3 region: CASSLAAGQETQYF. The CDR3 DNA follows: TGTGCCAGCAGCTTAGCGGCAGGGCAAGAGACCCAGTACTTC.

The chain carries TRBV9 and TRBJ1-3; no definite D call. V was shortened by 0 bases and J by 0 bases, with 4 bases between the two germline ends. Germline loops: CDR1 SGDLS, CDR2 YYNGEE. The CDR3 extends over 14 amino acids. In nucleotides, the CDR3 is TGTGCCAGCAGCGTAGCCCCCTCTGGAAACACCATATATTTT. This codes for CASSVAPSGNTIYF.

The chain combines TRBV6-2 or TRBV6-3 with TRBJ2-7; the D gene is possibly TRBD2 (6 bases). Germline CDR1 is MNHEY and CDR2 is SVGEGT. This CDR3 contains 16 residues. V lost 2 bases and J 5 bases, leaving 19 bases between the germline ends. CDR3 sequence: CASSYAISFLANEQYF. The CDR3 nucleotides read TGTGCCAGCAGTTACGCGATATCCTTCCTAGCGAACGAGCAGTACTTC.

This clonotype has more than one count but fewer than ten. CDR3 nucleotide sequence: TGTGCCAGCAGCCAAAGGGTCAGGGATAATGAAAAACTGTTTTTT. It translates to CASSQRVRDNEKLFF. The rearrangement links TRBV7-2 to TRBJ1-4; D possibly corresponds to TRBD1 (5 bases). The CDR3 is 15 residues long. Germline V gene sequence: CDR1 SGHTA, CDR2 FQGNSA. V was cut by 5 bases and J by 4 bases, with 14 bases left in between.

Concerning this clonotype itself: The junction shows a germline mismatch at one end, possibly a read error. The genes are TRBV4-1 and TRBJ1-5; no clear D gene. This CDR3 has 13 amino acids. Germline V gives CDR1 MGHRA, CDR2 YSYEKL. This CDR3 is CASSHAPHQPQHF. The CDR3 DNA reads as TGTGCCAGCAGCCACGCTCCCCATCAGCCCCAGCATTTT.

This clonotype appeared a few times. The CDR3 region is CASSLANPGAGETQYF. For the CDR3, the DNA is TGTGCCAGCAGTTTAGCGAACCCGGGAGCTGGAGAGACCCAGTACTTC. The chain uses TRBV12-3 or TRBV12-4 and TRBJ2-5; weak D call: TRBD2 (6 bases). The CDR3 runs to 16 residues. V was shortened by 0 bases and J by 4 bases, with 15 bases between the two germline ends.

The chain is built from TRBV25-1 and TRBJ1-2; D may be TRBD1 (5 bases). Trimming stripped 2 bases from V and 1 base from J, with 11 bases between. This CDR3 spans 15 amino acids. Germline V lookup: CDR1 MGHDK, CDR2 SYGVNS. This chain's CDR3 is CASSETGLDNYGYTF. The CDR3 bases are TGTGCCAGCAGTGAAACGGGACTCGATAACTATGGCTACACCTTC.

CDR3 protein: CASSLPSSTDTQYF. The CDR3 nucleotides are TGTGCCAGCTCACTCCCGTCAAGCACAGATACGCAGTATTTT. The V and J genes are TRBV18 and TRBJ2-3; D remains unclear. From germline, CDR1 is KGHSH and CDR2 LQKENI. The CDR3 spans 14 residues. The ends were cut back, 4 bases at V and 0 bases at J, with 8 bases in the middle.

The chain recombines TRBV15 with TRBJ1-5; no definite D call. From germline, CDR1 is LNHNV and CDR2 YYDKDF (reference sequence). V shed 3 bases and J shed 4 bases, with 7 bases lying between them. This CDR3 is 13 amino acids long. This chain's CDR3 is CATSRDLNQPQHF. CDR3 nucleotide sequence: TGTGCCACCAGCAGGGACTTAAATCAGCCCCAGCATTTT.

This chain uses TRBV4-3 with TRBJ2-7; 9 bases fit TRBD2. In germline, CDR1 is LGHNA, CDR2 YSLEER. CDR3 size: 16 residues. Losses at the gene ends were 0 bases for V and 3 bases for J; bases not matched to a gene: 6. The CDR3 here is CASSQDITSGYYEQYF. The CDR3, as DNA: TGCGCCAGCAGCCAAGATATAACTAGCGGGTACTACGAGCAGTACTTC.

This chain uses TRBV20-1 with TRBJ2-6; D ambiguous. Trimming took 3 bases from V and 0 from J, leaving 6 bases between them. Germline CDR1 reads DFQATT; CDR2 reads SNEGSKA (reference sequence). CDR3 length: 14 residues. Written as DNA, the CDR3 is TGCAGTGCTAGTTGGGACTCTGGGGCCAACGTCCTGACTTTC. It yields the protein CSASWDSGANVLTF.

This chain joins TRBV7-6 and TRBJ2-1; 7 bases agree with TRBD2. From germline, CDR1 is SGHVS and CDR2 FNYEAQ. The CDR3 spans 15 residues. With V trimmed by 5 bases and J by 4 bases, 8 bases remained unmatched. The DNA of the CDR3 is TGTGCCAGCAGCAAAGGACACGGGGGGTACAATGAGCAGTTCTTC. Amino acid sequence: CASSKGHGGYNEQFF.

This chain uses TRBV5-4 with TRBJ2-3; D perhaps matches TRBD1 (6 bases). Trimming took off 3 bases at V and 5 bases at J, with 19 bases between the two ends. The CDR3 totals 16 residues. Germline CDR1 reads SGHNT; CDR2 reads YYREEE (reference sequence). CDR3 loop: CASSSPGTLNLDTQYF. The CDR3 coding sequence is TGTGCCAGCAGCTCACCCGGGACATTGAACCTAGATACGCAGTATTTT.

This clonotype was picked up a small number of times. This chain connects TRBV7-8 to TRBJ1-1, with D unresolved. Trimming pared 1 base from V and 1 base from J, leaving 13 bases between. Germline-derived CDR1 and CDR2 are SGHVS and FQNEAQ. CDR3 length equals 16 residues. The CDR3 nucleotides read TGTGCCAGCAGCTTAGATCCTCGGCAGACGAACACTGAAGCTTTCTTT. Its protein is CASSLDPRQTNTEAFF.

The rearrangement links TRBV10-3 to TRBJ2-7, with 7 bases that match TRBD2. The V and J ends lost 10 bases and 0 bases, in that order; junction bases with no gene match: 9. CDR1 ENHRY and CDR2 SYGVKD come from the germline V gene. The CDR3 has 14 residues. CDR3: CATGGARGSYEQYF. The CDR3 DNA reads TGTGCCACGGGAGGCGCCCGTGGCTCCTACGAGCAGTACTTC.